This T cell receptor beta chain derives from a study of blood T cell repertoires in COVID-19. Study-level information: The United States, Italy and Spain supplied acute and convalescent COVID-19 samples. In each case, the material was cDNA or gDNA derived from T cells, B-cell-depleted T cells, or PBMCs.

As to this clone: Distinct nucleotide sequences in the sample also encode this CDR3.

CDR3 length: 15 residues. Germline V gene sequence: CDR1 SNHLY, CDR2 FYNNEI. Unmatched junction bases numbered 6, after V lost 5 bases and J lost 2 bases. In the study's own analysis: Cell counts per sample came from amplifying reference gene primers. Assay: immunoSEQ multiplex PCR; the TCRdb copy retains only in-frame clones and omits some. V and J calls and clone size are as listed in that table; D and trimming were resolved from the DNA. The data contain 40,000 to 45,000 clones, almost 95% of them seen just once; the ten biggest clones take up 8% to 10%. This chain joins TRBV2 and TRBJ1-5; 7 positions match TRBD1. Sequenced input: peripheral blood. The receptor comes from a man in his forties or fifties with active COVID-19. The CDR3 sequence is CASSSTGVGNQPQHF. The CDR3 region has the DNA TGTGCCAGCAGTTCTACAGGGGTGGGCAATCAGCCCCAGCATTTT.